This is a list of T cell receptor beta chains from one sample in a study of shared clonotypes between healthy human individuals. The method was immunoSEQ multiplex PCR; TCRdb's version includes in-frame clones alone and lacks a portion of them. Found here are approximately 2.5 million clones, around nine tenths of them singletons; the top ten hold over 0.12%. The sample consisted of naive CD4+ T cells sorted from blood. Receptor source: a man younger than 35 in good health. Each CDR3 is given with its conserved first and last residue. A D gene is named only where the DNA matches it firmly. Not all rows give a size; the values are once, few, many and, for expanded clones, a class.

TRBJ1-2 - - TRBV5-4 TGTGCCAGCAGCTTGGACAGGCGTAAGGGGGGGGATGGCTACACCTTC CASSLDRRKGGDGYTF
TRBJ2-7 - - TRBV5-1 TGCGCCAGCAGCTTGGCAGGGGTGTACGAGCAGTACTTC CASSLAGVYEQYF
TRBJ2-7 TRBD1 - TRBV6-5 TGTGCCAGCAGCAGGACAGGGTCCTACGAGCAGTACTTC CASSRTGSYEQYF
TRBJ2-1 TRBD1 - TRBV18 TGTGCCAGCTCGTACCCGGGACAGGATATCTTTGAGCAGTTCTTC CASSYPGQDIFEQFF
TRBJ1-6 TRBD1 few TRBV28 TGTGCCAGCAGTTGGACAGGGGATAATTCACCCCTCCACTTT CASSWTGDNSPLHF
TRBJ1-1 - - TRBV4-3 TGCGCCAGCAGTCGAGTCGGGTTCACTGAAGCTTTCTTT CASSRVGFTEAFF
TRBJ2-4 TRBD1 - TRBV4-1 TGCGCCAGCAGCCCAGGACAGGAACTAGCCAAAAACATTCAGTACTTC CASSPGQELAKNIQYF
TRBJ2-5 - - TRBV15 TGTGCCACCAGCCGCGGGCCGGGTGACCAAGAGACCCAGTACTTC CATSRGPGDQETQYF
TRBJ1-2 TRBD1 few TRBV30 TGTGCCTGGAGCGCGGGACAGACCACCTATGGCTACACCTTC CAWSAGQTTYGYTF
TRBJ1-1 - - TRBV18 TGTGCCAGCTCACCACAAGGAAACACTGAAGCTTTCTTT CASSPQGNTEAFF
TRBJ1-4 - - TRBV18 TGTGCCAGCTCACCACCGGGGTTTCCAAAAAAACTGTTTTTT CASSPPGFPKKLFF
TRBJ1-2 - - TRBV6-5 TGTGCCAGCACCCCGGATTACGGGCGAGACTATGGCTACACCTTC CASTPDYGRDYGYTF
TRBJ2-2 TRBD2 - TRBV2 TGTGCCAGCAGGGACAATAGCGGGGGCACCGGGGAGCTGTTTTTT CASRDNSGGTGELFF